The 30 T cell receptor beta chains given below trace back to one sample, sequenced in a study of blood T cells in healthy people across ages. Combining a sample-barcoded 5' primer with a J-beta primer mix, a second PCR ran for 7 to 11 cycles. TCRdb itself ran the 5' RACE reads through MiXCR, one entry per CDR3 protein. The sample contains hundreds of thousands of distinct CDR3 sequences, 25% to 35% of which appear only once. The sequenced sample was blood. Source of these receptors: a woman of 80 years or more in good health.

The sample holds many counts of this clonotype. J is TRBJ2-5 and V is TRBV20-1, with D hard to call. This CDR3 comprises 10 residues. V dropped 5 bases and J dropped 0 bases, with 1 base sitting between them. Looked up from germline, CDR1 is DFQATT and CDR2 is SNEGSKA (reference sequence). In DNA, the CDR3 is TGCAGTGCTCACCAAGAGACCCAGTACTTC. Translation: CSAHQETQYF.

This clonotype appeared many times. The chain uses TRBV20-1 and TRBJ2-1; 8 bases line up with TRBD2. The V segment lost 0 bases and the J segment 10 bases; nucleotides outside the gene matches: 11. Germline lookup yields CDR1 DFQATT and CDR2 SNEGSKA (reference sequence). The CDR3 has 15 residues. This chain's CDR3 is CSARDPLGGAKEQFF. CDR3 nucleotide sequence: TGCAGTGCTAGAGATCCCCTCGGGGGGGCTAAGGAGCAGTTCTTC.

The chain couples TRBV7-8 to TRBJ2-1; 10 nucleotides match TRBD2. The J call is in doubt because the DNA end fits TRBJ2-7 better. Per germline, CDR1 SGHVS and CDR2 FQNEAQ. CDR3 length: 16 amino acids. CDR3 amino acids: CASSFRSSGGRNEQYF. The CDR3 DNA sequence: TGTGCCAGCAGCTTTCGGTCTAGCGGGGGACGAAATGAGCAGTACTTC.

The chain recombines TRBV5-5 with TRBJ2-1; a possible D gene is TRBD2 (7 bases). V shed 3 bases and J shed 8 bases, with 12 bases lying between them. CDR3 length equals 13 residues. CDR1 and CDR2 (germline): SGHKS, YYEKEE (reference sequence). As DNA, the CDR3 is TGTGCCAGCAGCTCTCAGGGGAGGGATGAGCAGTTCTTC. Translated: CASSSQGRDEQFF.

J is TRBJ2-6 and V is TRBV5-1; 8 bases are a match to TRBD2. Looked up from germline, CDR1 is SGHRS and CDR2 is YFSETQ. This CDR3 has 19 residues. V was clipped by 2 bases and J by 2 bases; unmatched bases: 12. CDR3 nucleotides: TGCGCCAGCAGCTTTCGGACCAGCGGGGGAAGCCCTGGGGCCAACGTCCTGACTTTC. Amino acids: CASSFRTSGGSPGANVLTF.

This clonotype came up once. Here the CDR3 DNA reads TGTGCCAGCAGCGCCGGGACAGGGAGCTCCTATGGCTACACCTTC. It is translated as CASSAGTGSSYGYTF. This chain connects TRBV3-1 to TRBJ1-2; 9 nucleotides align to TRBD1. V trimming: 5 bases; J trimming: 4 bases; junction bases outside the gene matches: 8. The germline gives CDR1 LGHDT, CDR2 YNNKEL (reference sequence). The CDR3 has 15 residues.

This clonotype has at least ten counts. V gene TRBV14 combines with J gene TRBJ2-1, with 7 bases that match TRBD2. V gave up 4 bases and J gave up 5 bases; unmatched junction bases: 8. CDR1 and CDR2 from the germline V gene are SGHDN and FVKESK. This CDR3 has 15 amino acids. The CDR3 here is CASSPTERGNNEQFF. CDR3 DNA sequence: TGTGCCAGCAGCCCCACTGAGCGGGGCAACAATGAGCAGTTCTTC.

A few counts support this clonotype. This sequence may be a read error, since a much larger clone differs from it by one base. J is TRBJ2-5 and V is TRBV20-1; TRBD1 aligns across 7 bases. CDR3 length equals 14 residues. The germline CDR1 and CDR2 sequences are DFQATT and SNEGSKA (reference sequence). The CDR3 loop reads CGASDTGVQETQYF. The CDR3 nucleotides are TGCGGTGCGAGCGATACAGGGGTCCAAGAGACCCAGTACTTC.

This clonotype was seen more than once but under ten times. The rearrangement uses TRBV7-9 and TRBJ2-7; 7 nucleotides match TRBD1. Germline V gene sequence: CDR1 SEHNR, CDR2 FQNEAQ (reference sequence). The CDR3 spans 16 residues. V lost 1 base and J lost 5; bases outside the gene matches: 11. The CDR3 protein is CASSLDVPAGGNEQYF. The CDR3 bases are TGTGCCAGCAGCTTAGACGTCCCGGCAGGGGGTAACGAGCAGTACTTC. Full variable domain (rest looked up from reference TRBV7-9 and TRBJ2-7): DTGVSQNPRHKITKRGQNVTFRCDPISEHNRLYWYRQTLGQGPEFLTYFQNEAQLEKSRLLSDRFSAERPKGSFSTLEIQRTEQGDSAMYLCASSLDVPAGGNEQYFGPGTRLTVT.

The V call is TRBV7-8, the J call TRBJ2-3, with 7 positions matching TRBD2. The V and J ends lost 6 bases and 7 bases, in that order; junction bases with no gene match: 10. This CDR3 region has 14 residues. Germline-derived CDR1 and CDR2 are SGHVS and FQNEAQ. This CDR3 is CASRTGDGGYTQYF. CDR3 bases: TGTGCCAGCAGGACGGGGGACGGGGGGTATACGCAGTATTTT.

Of note for this clonotype: This sequence may be a read error, since a much larger clone differs from it by one base. The conserved phenylalanine or tryptophan normally closing the CDR3 is absent here, so this likely arose from a read error. The rearrangement uses TRBV9 and TRBJ2-7; unclear D gene. The CDR3 consists of 14 residues. The germline V gene encodes CDR1 SGDLS and CDR2 YYNGEE. Trimming took off 0 bases at V and 0 bases at J, with 7 bases between the two ends. The CDR3 sequence: CASSVEQSSYEQYL. The CDR3 bases are TGTGCCAGCAGCGTAGAACAGAGCTCCTACGAGCAGTACTTA.

The gene calls are TRBV7-9 and TRBJ1-1, with D possibly TRBD1 on 6 matching bases. Germline CDR1 reads SEHNR; CDR2 reads FQNEAQ (reference sequence). The V and J ends lost 2 bases and 0 bases respectively, with 10 bases between them. This CDR3 comprises 15 residues. In DNA, the CDR3 is TGTGCCAGCAGCTTAACCGGACAGCTGAACACTGAAGCTTTCTTT. Translated, it gives CASSLTGQLNTEAFF.

DNA of the CDR3: TGCGCCAGCAGCCCATCCTCAGGAGCTAACTATGGCTACACCTTC. Translated, it gives CASSPSSGANYGYTF. This chain uses TRBV5-1 with TRBJ1-2; D is ambiguous. This CDR3 has 15 amino acids. With 4 bases removed from V and 0 bases from J, the gap between germline ends came to 13 bases. The germline gives CDR1 SGHRS, CDR2 YFSETQ.

This clonotype was counted many times. The V and J genes are TRBV6-5 and TRBJ1-2, with 8 bases matching TRBD1. This CDR3 is built from 17 residues. After removal of 2 bases from V and 7 bases from J, the junction contained 15 bases not matched to a gene. Germline values: CDR1 MNHEY, CDR2 SVGAGI. CDR3 region: CASSYRSTGVESSGYTF. The CDR3 DNA sequence: TGTGCCAGCAGTTACCGATCGACAGGGGTTGAATCTAGTGGCTACACCTTC.

The rearrangement uses TRBV12-3 or TRBV12-4 and TRBJ1-4, with TRBD1 identical over 10 bases. V gave up 5 bases and J gave up 3 bases; unmatched junction bases: 6. The CDR3 spans 16 residues. CDR3 nucleotides: TGTGCCAGCAGTCTCCGGGACAGGGGCCCTAATGAAAAACTGTTTTTT. It encodes CASSLRDRGPNEKLFF.

This clonotype was counted at least ten times. The gene calls are TRBV29-1 and TRBJ1-5; D unclear. The V end was cut by 7 bases, the J end by 1 base, with 11 bases between. Germline CDR1 reads SQVTM; CDR2 reads ANQGSEA. The CDR3 extends over 13 amino acids. CDR3 nucleotide sequence: TGCAGCGCGACCGACGGGAGCAATCAGCCCCAGCATTTT. This translates into CSATDGSNQPQHF.

This clonotype was recorded a few times. The genes are TRBV2 and TRBJ2-3, with TRBD1 identical over 9 bases. Germline V gene lookup returns CDR1 SNHLY and CDR2 FYNNEI. With V trimmed by 6 bases and J by 0 bases, 7 bases remained unmatched. The length of the CDR3 is 16 residues. The DNA of the CDR3 is TGTGCCAGCAGGGCCGGACAGGGGCTAAGCACAGATACGCAGTATTTT. This encodes CASRAGQGLSTDTQYF.

This clonotype was counted ten times or more. The chain uses TRBV6-2 or TRBV6-3 and TRBJ2-1; D may match TRBD1 or TRBD2 (5 bases each). The ends were cut back, 2 bases at V and 2 bases at J, with 13 bases in the middle. This CDR3 has 16 residues. Germline V lookup: CDR1 MNHEY, CDR2 SVGEGT. The CDR3 loop is CASSYLDRGPYNEQFF. CDR3 DNA sequence: TGTGCCAGCAGTTACCTGGACCGGGGCCCCTACAATGAGCAGTTCTTC.

In nucleotides, the CDR3 is TGTGCCAGCAATCCCGGGGGGGCTAATGAAAAACTGTTTTTT. This gives the protein CASNPGGANEKLFF. The chain uses TRBV5-5 and TRBJ1-4; possibly TRBD1 for D (5 bases). The CDR3 sequence is 14 residues long. Trimming removed 6 bases from V and 3 bases from J, with 12 bases in between. Germline loops: CDR1 SGHKS, CDR2 YYEKEE (reference sequence).

This clonotype was picked up many times. The chain uses TRBV6-6 and TRBJ1-6; possibly TRBD1 for D (5 bases). CDR3 size: 15 residues. CDR1 is MNHNY and CDR2 is SVGAGI in the germline V gene (reference sequence). Trimming left V 2 bases short and J 9 bases short, with 14 bases between. The CDR3 DNA is TGTGCCAGCAGTTACAGGTCAGACCAGGGTTCACCCCTCCACTTT. This codes for CASSYRSDQGSPLHF.

As regards this clonotype: Since a much larger clone is just one base distant, this may be a read error. The conserved closing phenylalanine or tryptophan is absent in this CDR3, likely reflecting a read error. The chain uses TRBV5-1 and TRBJ1-1; 8 bases agree with TRBD1. Germline lookup yields CDR1 SGHRS and CDR2 YFSETQ. V was pared by 0 bases and J by 4 bases, with 2 bases of the junction left unmatched. CDR3 size: 14 residues. CDR3: CASSLAQGATEAFL. CDR3 coding DNA: TGCGCCAGCAGCTTGGCTCAGGGGGCCACTGAAGCTTTCTTG.

The CDR3 protein is CASSPTLAAFTYNEQYF. DNA of the CDR3: TGTGCCAGCAGTCCGACGCTAGCGGCGTTCACCTACAATGAGCAGTACTTC. The rearrangement links TRBV12-3 or TRBV12-4 to TRBJ2-5, with TRBD2 matching 7 bases. Trimming at V came to 5 bases and at J to 11 bases, leaving 23 bases not matched to a gene. This CDR3 contains 17 residues.

V gene TRBV20-1 combines with J gene TRBJ2-7; D may correspond to TRBD1 or TRBD2 (5 bases each). V was cut by 1 base and J by 2 bases, with 9 bases left in between. The CDR3 length is 13 residues. The germline CDR1 and CDR2 sequences are DFQATT and SNEGSKA (reference sequence). The CDR3 region has the DNA TGCAGTGCTAGAGCGGGACGACCCTACGAGCAGTACTTC. This sequence encodes CSARAGRPYEQYF.

The chain couples TRBV20-1 to TRBJ2-4; 11 nucleotides line up with TRBD2. Gene TRBJ2-7 matches the end of the DNA better, so the J call may be wrong. Germline V CDR1 and CDR2: DFQATT, SNEGSKA (reference sequence). The CDR3 covers 15 residues. This chain's CDR3 is CSASGQLAGANEQYF. The CDR3 DNA reads as TGCAGTGCTAGTGGACAACTAGCGGGGGCAAACGAGCAGTACTTC.

This clonotype has only a few counts. The chain links TRBV5-1 to TRBJ1-5, with 7 bases matching TRBD1. Germline-derived CDR1 and CDR2 are SGHRS and YFSETQ. The CDR3 has 15 residues. Trimming took 6 bases from V and 2 from J; bases not matched to a gene: 8. This CDR3 reads CASKEGAQGNQPQHF. Written as DNA, the CDR3 is TGCGCCAGCAAGGAGGGGGCGCAAGGCAATCAGCCCCAGCATTTT.

This clonotype was observed a few times. The chain couples TRBV24-1 to TRBJ2-3, with D perhaps TRBD2 (7 bases). The germline gives CDR1 KGHDR, CDR2 SFDVKD. Trimming removed 2 bases at V and 1 base at J, with 15 bases between. The CDR3 is 17 amino acids. The CDR3 here is CATSDWGGPVGTDTQYF. CDR3 nucleotide sequence: TGTGCCACCAGTGATTGGGGGGGGCCGGTGGGCACAGATACGCAGTATTTT.

This clonotype has a handful of counts. The chain carries TRBV30 and TRBJ1-1, with D maybe TRBD1 (5 bases). CDR1 and CDR2 from the germline V gene are GTSNPN and SVGIG (reference sequence). V dropped 5 bases and J dropped 3 bases, with 19 bases sitting between them. The CDR3 is made up of 15 amino acids. In DNA form, the CDR3 reads TGTGCCTGGGGCGAGGGACGCCATGGGGACACTGAAGCTTTCTTT. Residues: CAWGEGRHGDTEAFF.

The gene calls are TRBV4-1 and TRBJ1-2; D remains unclear. CDR3 length: 16 amino acids. Germline lookup yields CDR1 MGHRA and CDR2 YSYEKL. V lost 0 bases, J lost 0 bases, and 11 bases lay in between. This chain's CDR3 is CASSQEGNGANYGYTF. As DNA, the CDR3 is TGCGCCAGCAGCCAAGAGGGGAACGGAGCTAACTATGGCTACACCTTC.

This clonotype was observed many times. The rearrangement links TRBV12-3 or TRBV12-4 to TRBJ2-5; D gene unclear. The V end was cut by 2 bases, the J end by 4 bases, with 14 bases between. There are 15 residues in the CDR3. CDR3 region: CASSLTNSAGETQYF. The CDR3 DNA follows: TGTGCCAGCAGTTTAACTAACTCGGCAGGAGAGACCCAGTACTTC.

Comment on this clonotype: Possible read error: a much larger clone is one base away. This rearrangement joins TRBV6-5 to TRBJ2-3; D is undetermined. CDR3 length equals 15 residues. The V end was cut by 6 bases, the J end by 0 bases, with 13 bases between. Per germline, CDR1 MNHEY and CDR2 SVGAGI. The CDR3 region is CASRRSNPSTDTQYF. As DNA, the CDR3 is TGTGCCAGCAGACGTTCCAACCCTAGCACAGATACGCAGTATTTT.